One and the same sample provided the 12 T cell receptor beta chains below, sequenced in a study of blood T cell repertoires in COVID-19. Some clones are missing from TCRdb's copy, which holds only in-frame ones; the method was immunoSEQ multiplex PCR. The sample shows roughly 260,000 clones, more than 70% of them seen only once. Specimen: peripheral blood. The source of these receptors is a woman aged 45-60 years with acute or convalescent COVID-19.

The rearrangement joins TRBV9 to TRBJ2-1; 10 bases match TRBD2. Trimming removed 2 bases from V and 10 bases from J; junction bases left unmatched: 9. The CDR3 loop spans 15 amino acids. Looked up from germline, CDR1 is SGDLS and CDR2 is YYNGEE. The CDR3 protein is CASSVLGLAELEQFF. In DNA, the CDR3 is TGTGCCAGCAGCGTGTTAGGACTAGCGGAACTGGAGCAGTTCTTC.

CDR3 protein: CASSQDQQYNSPLHF. CDR3 nucleotide sequence: TGCGCCAGCAGCCAAGATCAACAGTATAATTCACCCCTCCACTTT. The chain combines TRBV4-3 with TRBJ1-6; D is ambiguous. The CDR3 contains 15 residues. Germline CDR1 reads LGHNA; CDR2 reads YSLEER. Trimming stripped 0 bases from V and 4 bases from J, with 7 bases between.

Concerning this clone itself: Different DNA sequences within this sample yield the same CDR3. This chain links TRBV9 with TRBJ1-3; D unclear. This CDR3 has 14 residues. The V gene lost 0 bases and the J gene lost 0 bases, with 4 bases spanning the gap. Germline CDR1 and CDR2: SGDLS and YYNGEE. CDR3 region: CASSVGPSGNTIYF. Written as DNA, the CDR3 is TGTGCCAGCAGCGTAGGGCCCTCTGGAAACACCATATATTTT.

This chain links TRBV4-2 with TRBJ1-4; unclear D gene. Germline assignment: CDR1 LGHNA and CDR2 YNFKEQ. This CDR3 spans 16 amino acids. Deletions cut 0 bases from V and 1 base from J, with 9 bases between. CDR3 sequence: CASSQDGSGTNEKLFF. CDR3 nucleotide sequence: TGTGCCAGCAGCCAAGACGGTTCGGGAACTAATGAAAAACTGTTTTTT.

V and J are TRBV27 and TRBJ1-5, with D possibly being TRBD1 (5 bases). From germline, CDR1 is MNHEY and CDR2 SMNVEV (reference sequence). V was shortened by 2 bases and J by 10 bases, with 12 bases between the two germline ends. The CDR3 consists of 13 residues. As DNA, the CDR3 is TGTGCCAGCAGTTTACGGGACTCTAAACCCCAGCATTTT. Its protein product is CASSLRDSKPQHF.

The CDR3 here is CASSQGGDRNQPQHF. CDR3 nucleotides: TGTGCCAGCAGCCAAGGGGGGGACAGAAATCAGCCCCAGCATTTT. The rearrangement links TRBV4-2 to TRBJ1-5; 7 positions match TRBD1. Germline lookup yields CDR1 LGHNA and CDR2 YNFKEQ. Trimming removed 1 base from V and 4 bases from J; junction bases left unmatched: 4. CDR3 length equals 15 residues.

The CDR3 loop reads CATSPRDSHYRGEQFF. The CDR3 DNA sequence: TGTGCCACCAGTCCACGGGACAGCCACTATCGGGGTGAGCAGTTCTTC. The rearrangement uses TRBV24-1 and TRBJ2-1, with 7 bases lining up with TRBD1. This CDR3 contains 16 residues. Germline trimming cut 6 bases from V and 9 bases from J; bases unmatched to any gene: 16. The germline V gene encodes CDR1 KGHDR and CDR2 SFDVKD.

The rearrangement joins TRBV12-3 or TRBV12-4 to TRBJ1-2, with a tentative D call TRBD1 (6 bases). The CDR3 totals 13 residues. The V end was cut by 3 bases, the J end by 8 bases, with 13 bases between. CDR3 sequence: CASSFQGLRGYTF. CDR3 nucleotide sequence: TGTGCCAGCAGTTTCCAGGGGCTACGAGGCTACACCTTC.

A remark on this clone: No conserved phenylalanine or tryptophan ends this CDR3, so it is likely a read error. The DNA is omitted, as the CDR3 cannot be located on it reliably, and the CDR3 follows TCRdb's listing. This chain uses TRBV6-4 with TRBJ2-7; the table names TRBD2, a call not compared with the DNA. Germline assignment: CDR1 MRHNA and CDR2 SNTAGT. The CDR3 totals 14 residues, both ends included. The CDR3 reads CASTTTSGRVQPKR.

J is TRBJ2-1 and V is TRBV6-2 or TRBV6-3; D unclear. Germline V gives CDR1 MNHEY, CDR2 SVGEGT. Trimming removed 2 bases at V and 1 base at J, with 18 bases between. This CDR3 comprises 18 residues. This CDR3 is CASSYHLGQTESYNEQFF. The CDR3, as DNA: TGTGCCAGCAGTTACCACCTTGGGCAGACGGAATCCTACAATGAGCAGTTCTTC.

V is TRBV7-2 and J is TRBJ1-1; tentatively, D is TRBD1 (6 bases). Trimming removed 1 base from V and 1 base from J, with 16 bases in between. Germline CDR1 SGHTA, CDR2 FQGNSA. The CDR3 has 17 residues. The CDR3 protein is CASSLVSGALRNTEAFF. The CDR3 DNA follows: TGTGCCAGCAGCTTAGTATCAGGGGCGCTACGGAACACTGAAGCTTTCTTT.

The gene calls are TRBV2 and TRBJ2-7; D may be TRBD1 (5 bases). The CDR3 has 13 amino acids. V was trimmed by 6 bases and J by 3 bases, leaving 12 bases between them. Germline V lookup: CDR1 SNHLY, CDR2 FYNNEI. The CDR3: CASSIRESYEQYF. CDR3 nucleotides: TGTGCCAGCAGCATCAGGGAAAGCTACGAGCAGTACTTC.